The present TCR beta chain was sequenced within a study of a mutant IDH1 vaccine in newly diagnosed glioma. Looking at the study overall: Eight vaccine injections were given to patients in weeks 1, 3, 5, 7, 11, 15, 19 and 23. Patients began vaccination 4-6 weeks after radiotherapy alone, or with temozolomide cycles.

Here immunoSEQ multiplex PCR was the method, and the copy in TCRdb shows in-frame clones only, minus some. The sample contains tens of thousands of clones, approximately 88% of which appear only once. Specified time point: week 11, during vaccination. Topical imiquimod accompanied each vaccine dose, which consisted of 300 ug of mutant IDH1 20-mer peptide. From germline, CDR1 is LNHDA and CDR2 SQIVND (reference sequence). Between the trimmed V and J ends, which lost 2 bases and 6 bases, there was a span of 11 bases. The CDR3 is made up of 15 amino acids. Concerning this clone itself: Its antigen remains unknown.

The clonotype was recovered from a woman in her forties or fifties with glioma. The rearrangement links TRBV19 to TRBJ1-6; D ambiguous. The sample in question was PBMCs, obtained from a glioma patient whose treatment included an IDH1 peptide vaccine. CDR3 sequence reads: CASSIWGLLNSPLHF. DNA for the CDR3: TGTGCCAGTAGTATATGGGGTCTGCTTAATTCACCCCTCCACTTT.